Below are 21 T cell receptor beta chains sequenced from a single sample in a study of vaccination effects on CD4 cells after COVID-19. The protocol was immunoSEQ multiplex PCR, while the TCRdb copy is restricted to in-frame clones and leaves out a portion. The table shows around 28,000 clones, with 75% to 85% occurring only once. Antigens for these TCRs are unknown. Using viral peptide pools, the ViraFEST assay grew out antigen-specific CD4+ T cells prior to sequencing. The culture ran for roughly 10 days before CD4+ T cells were isolated. Vaccine recipients had no previous SARS-CoV-2 infection; their nucleocapsid antibodies were negative. Sequences were derived from CD4+ T cells from PBMCs cultured with SARS-CoV-2 spike peptides, sampled before COVID-19 vaccination. The receptors come from a human donor who received a COVID-19 vaccine.

This sequence joins TRBV5-1 and TRBJ1-2; 7 bases match TRBD1. There are 15 residues in the CDR3. Unmatched junction bases numbered 11, after V lost 3 bases and J lost 6 bases. CDR1 is SGHRS and CDR2 is YFSETQ in the germline V gene. DNA of the CDR3: TGCGCCAGCAGCTCCATTGCGACAGGGAAGGATGGCTACACCTTC. Its translation is CASSSIATGKDGYTF.

The V call is TRBV7-2, the J call TRBJ2-5, with 8 bases lining up with TRBD2. From germline, CDR1 is SGHTA and CDR2 FQGNSA. CDR3 length equals 15 residues. V lost 4 bases to trimming and J lost 1 base; unmatched junction nucleotides: 5. CDR3 sequence (DNA): TGTGCCAGCAGCTCCGGGAGGGTCGGCCAAGAGACCCAGTACTTC. It is translated as CASSSGRVGQETQYF.

The gene calls are TRBV5-1 and TRBJ2-1; D is undetermined. Trimming took off 0 bases at V and 7 bases at J, with 5 bases between the two ends. CDR3 length equals 12 residues. From germline, CDR1 is SGHRS and CDR2 YFSETQ. CDR3 DNA sequence: TGCGCCAGCAGCTTGGACGGGAATGAGCAGTTCTTC. This codes for CASSLDGNEQFF.

The V call is TRBV7-3, the J call TRBJ1-1; D may be TRBD1 (6 bases). Deletions cut 5 bases from V and 4 bases from J, with 11 bases between. CDR1 is SGHTA and CDR2 is FQGTGA in the germline V gene. The CDR3 is made up of 13 amino acids. CDR3 in DNA: TGTGCCAGCAGCCCCACAGGGAGCACTGAAGCTTTCTTT. This translates into CASSPTGSTEAFF. The entire variable domain, with the rest obtained from reference TRBV7-3 and TRBJ1-1, is as follows: GAGVSQTPSNKVTEKGKYVELRCDPISGHTALYWYRQSLGQGPEFLIYFQGTGAADDSGLPNDRFFAVRPEGSVSTLKIQRTERGDSAVYLCASSPTGSTEAFFGQGTRLTVV.

The chain recombines TRBV18 with TRBJ1-5, with 7 bases identical to TRBD1. The CDR3 sequence is 15 residues long. The V gene end was trimmed by 3 bases and the J gene end by 6 bases; junction bases not matched to a gene: 8. CDR1 and CDR2 from the germline V gene are KGHSH and LQKENI. CDR3 nucleotide sequence: TGTGCCAGCTCACCCAGACAGGGACCAAGTCAGCCCCAGCATTTT. This codes for CASSPRQGPSQPQHF. Using reference TRBV18 and TRBJ1-5 for the parts outside the CDR3, the full variable domain is NAGVMQNPRHLVRRRGQEARLRCSPMKGHSHVYWYRQLPEEGLKFMVYLQKENIIDESGMPKERFSAEFPKEGPSILRIQQVVRGDSAAYFCASSPRQGPSQPQHFGDGTRLSIL.

This clone was seen a few times. J is TRBJ1-2 and V is TRBV25-1; D gene unclear. Germline V gives CDR1 MGHDK, CDR2 SYGVNS. The CDR3 totals 14 residues. V was shortened by 0 bases and J by 7 bases, with 12 bases between the two germline ends. The CDR3 is CASSEYAQSFGYTF. CDR3 nucleotide sequence: TGTGCCAGCAGTGAATACGCCCAGAGTTTTGGCTACACCTTC.

CDR3 region: CAARGSGQSGTQYF. CDR3 in DNA: TGTGCCGCGAGGGGATCCGGACAGTCTGGGACCCAGTACTTC. The V call is TRBV28, the J call TRBJ2-5; D is perhaps TRBD1 (6 bases). Germline V CDR1 and CDR2: MDHEN, SYDVKM. The V gene lost 11 bases and the J gene lost 7 bases, with 23 bases spanning the gap. This CDR3 region has 14 residues.

The gene calls are TRBV6-1 and TRBJ2-3; 10 bases are a match to TRBD1. Germline-derived CDR1 and CDR2 are MNHNS and SASEGT. J lost 2 bases, V lost 2 bases, and 7 bases had no gene match. The CDR3 runs 17 residues. The DNA of the CDR3 is TGTGCCAGCAGTGAACCCCGGACAGGGGGTGCCACAGATACGCAGTATTTT. Amino acids: CASSEPRTGGATDTQYF.

The J gene is TRBJ2-1, the V gene TRBV28; 10 bases map to TRBD1. Germline-derived CDR1 and CDR2 are MDHEN and SYDVKM. V shed 6 bases, J shed 8 bases, and the junction held 16 bases outside the gene matches. The CDR3 is made up of 17 amino acids. In DNA, the CDR3 is TGTGCCAGCAGAACTTTGTCCACGGGACAGGGGATCCATGAGCAGTTCTTC. Its translation is CASRTLSTGQGIHEQFF.

V gene TRBV5-1 combines with J gene TRBJ2-1, with a weak D call TRBD2 (5 bases). The CDR3 runs to 13 residues. Trimming pared 3 bases from V and 4 bases from J, leaving 8 bases between. Germline V lookup: CDR1 SGHRS, CDR2 YFSETQ. CDR3 DNA: TGCGCCAGCAGCTCCCGGGATTACAATGAGCAGTTCTTC. It translates to CASSSRDYNEQFF.

V is TRBV3-1 (or the pseudogene TRBV3-2) and J is TRBJ2-2; D is ambiguous. This CDR3 spans 13 amino acids. Germline CDR1 and CDR2: LGHDT and YNNKEL (reference sequence). Trimming left V 8 bases short and J 4 bases short, with 11 bases between. The CDR3 DNA sequence: TGTGCCAGCGACAAAAGGGTCACCGGGGAGCTGTTTTTT. This sequence encodes CASDKRVTGELFF.

Comments on this clone: A junction boundary mismatches the germline segment, possibly from a read error. The rearrangement links TRBV3-1 (or the pseudogene TRBV3-2) to TRBJ1-2; TRBD1 matches at 10 bases. There are 10 residues in the CDR3. The germline V gene has CDR1 LGHDT and CDR2 YNNKEL (reference sequence). CDR3 loop: CASSQGQGCF. DNA of the CDR3: TGTGCCAGCAGCCAGGGACAGGGGTGCTTC.

The chain combines TRBV11-3 with TRBJ1-1; no definite D call. The CDR3 consists of 13 residues. Between the trimmed V and J ends, which lost 2 bases and 3 bases, there was a span of 7 bases. In germline, CDR1 is SGHNT, CDR2 YENEEA. The CDR3 sequence: CASSLLSDTEAFF. Written as DNA, the CDR3 is TGTGCCAGCAGCTTACTGTCGGACACTGAAGCTTTCTTT.

The V gene is TRBV4-1, the J gene TRBJ1-2; 9 bases line up with TRBD1. Trimming took 3 bases from V and 5 from J; bases not matched to a gene: 10. From germline, CDR1 is MGHRA and CDR2 YSYEKL. The CDR3 runs to 16 residues. CDR3 DNA: TGCGCCAGCAGCCAGCCCGGGACAGGGAAGGGGTATGGCTACACCTTC. Translated, it gives CASSQPGTGKGYGYTF.

The V gene is TRBV7-2, the J gene TRBJ1-1; tentatively, D is TRBD1 (5 bases). The CDR3 runs to 12 residues. The ends were cut back, 1 base at V and 11 bases at J, with 11 bases in the middle. Germline CDR1 reads SGHTA; CDR2 reads FQGNSA. The CDR3 bases are TGTGCCAGCAGCTTAGTTCAGGGAATGGCTTTCTTT. Translating gives CASSLVQGMAFF. Full variable domain (rest looked up from reference TRBV7-2 and TRBJ1-1): GAGVSQSPSNKVTEKGKDVELRCDPISGHTALYWYRQSLGQGLEFLIYFQGNSAPDKSGLPSDRFSAERTGGSVSTLTIQRTQQEDSAVYLCASSLVQGMAFFGQGTRLTVV.

This clone was seen a handful of times. V and J are TRBV28 and TRBJ1-5; 11 positions agree with TRBD1. The CDR3 is made up of 16 amino acids. CDR1 is MDHEN and CDR2 is SYDVKM in the germline V gene. V gave up 6 bases and J gave up 4 bases; unmatched junction bases: 8. The CDR3 sequence: CASSSGQGARNQPQHF. DNA for the CDR3: TGTGCCAGCAGCTCCGGACAGGGGGCGAGGAATCAGCCCCAGCATTTT.

The chain recombines TRBV6-5 with TRBJ2-7; 9 positions match TRBD1. The V and J ends lost 2 bases and 1 base, in that order; junction bases with no gene match: 6. The CDR3 spans 16 residues. Germline V CDR1 and CDR2: MNHEY, SVGAGI. The CDR3 coding sequence is TGTGCCAGCAGTTACCCCGGGACAGGGACTTCCTACGAGCAGTACTTC. Protein: CASSYPGTGTSYEQYF.

The rearrangement uses TRBV5-4 and TRBJ2-3, with a tentative D call TRBD2 (6 bases). Trimming cost V 2 bases and J 2 bases, with 15 bases left between them. This CDR3 comprises 16 residues. Germline CDR1 and CDR2: SGHNT and YYREEE (reference sequence). The CDR3 is CASSFISGSSTDTQYF. CDR3 nucleotides: TGTGCCAGCAGCTTTATAAGCGGGTCTTCCACAGATACGCAGTATTTT.

The gene calls are TRBV6-5 and TRBJ2-1; D is possibly TRBD2 (5 bases). Germline values: CDR1 MNHEY, CDR2 SVGAGI. V dropped 6 bases and J dropped 10 bases, with 16 bases sitting between them. CDR3 size: 13 residues. The CDR3 region is CASRAGGQIEQFF. CDR3 bases: TGTGCCAGCAGGGCGGGTGGGCAGATCGAGCAGTTCTTC.

J is TRBJ1-2 and V is TRBV3-1 (or the pseudogene TRBV3-2); D gene unclear. Germline V gives CDR1 LGHDT, CDR2 YNNKEL (reference sequence). The CDR3 is 14 residues long. The germline V and J ends were trimmed by 1 base and 4 bases, with 10 bases remaining between them. CDR3 sequence reads: CASSQGGSPYGYTF. CDR3 DNA sequence: TGTGCCAGCAGCCAAGGAGGCAGTCCCTATGGCTACACCTTC.

The rearrangement links TRBV3-1 (or the pseudogene TRBV3-2) to TRBJ2-2; perhaps D is TRBD1 or TRBD2 (5 bases each). Trimming removed 4 bases from V and 5 bases from J, with 14 bases in between. The CDR3 runs to 15 residues. Looked up from germline, CDR1 is LGHDT and CDR2 is YNNKEL (reference sequence). CDR3 coding DNA: TGTGCCAGCAGCCGGGGGACGTCTGATACCGGGGAGCTGTTTTTT. Amino acid sequence: CASSRGTSDTGELFF.